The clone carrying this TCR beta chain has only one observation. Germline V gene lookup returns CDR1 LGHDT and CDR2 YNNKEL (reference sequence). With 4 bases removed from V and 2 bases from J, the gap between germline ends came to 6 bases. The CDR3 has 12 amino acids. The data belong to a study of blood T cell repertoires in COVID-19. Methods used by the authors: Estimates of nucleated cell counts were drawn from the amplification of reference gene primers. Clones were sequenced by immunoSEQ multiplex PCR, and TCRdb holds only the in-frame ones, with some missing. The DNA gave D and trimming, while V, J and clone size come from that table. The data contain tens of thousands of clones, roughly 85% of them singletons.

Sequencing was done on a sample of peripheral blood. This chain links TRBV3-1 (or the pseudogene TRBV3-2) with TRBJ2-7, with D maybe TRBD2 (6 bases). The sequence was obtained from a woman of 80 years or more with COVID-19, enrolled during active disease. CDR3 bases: TGTGCCAGCAGCCCGGGGGCCTACGAGCAGTACTTC. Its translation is CASSPGAYEQYF.